These 30 T cell receptor beta chains came from one sample sequenced in a study of T cell responses to AZD1222 COVID-19 vaccine. Produced via immunoSEQ multiplex PCR; TCRdb's table is partial and in-frame only. This table holds around 150,000 clones, about 93% found once. Here the sequenced sample was peripheral blood, taken 28 days after the second AZD1222 dose. All receptors derive from an adult who received the AZD1222 COVID-19 vaccine.

V gene TRBV5-8 combines with J gene TRBJ2-7; TRBD2 aligns across 10 bases. The CDR3 loop spans 16 amino acids. V lost 1 base and J lost 6; bases outside the gene matches: 10. Per the germline V gene, CDR1 is SGHTS and CDR2 is YDEGEE. The CDR3 coding sequence is TGTGCCAGCAGCTTGATAAGTGGGCTAGCGGGAGTCGAGCAGTACTTC. Translating it yields CASSLISGLAGVEQYF.

The chain is built from TRBV19 and TRBJ1-1, with no clear D. CDR3 length equals 15 residues. Germline lookup yields CDR1 LNHDA and CDR2 SQIVND (reference sequence). The ends were cut back, 4 bases at V and 3 bases at J, with 15 bases in the middle. The CDR3 nucleotides read TGTGCCAGTAGTAAAGGCAGGTCGGGGTACACTGAAGCTTTCTTT. Amino acids: CASSKGRSGYTEAFF.

This clone was seen just once. The chain has TRBV6-4 and TRBJ2-3; 7 nucleotides align to TRBD2. CDR1 MRHNA and CDR2 SNTAGT come from the germline V gene. J lost 4 bases, V lost 0 bases, and 1 base had no gene match. The CDR3 runs to 14 residues. The CDR3 DNA follows: TGTGCCAGCAGTGACTCGGGGGGGGCAGATACGCAGTATTTT. Translated: CASSDSGGADTQYF.

The gene calls are TRBV29-1 and TRBJ1-1; TRBD1 matches at 7 bases. The germline CDR1 and CDR2 sequences are SQVTM and ANQGSEA. V gave up 5 bases and J gave up 1 base; unmatched junction bases: 1. The CDR3 runs 12 residues. CDR3 coding DNA: TGCAGCGTTTACAGGGGGAACACTGAAGCTTTCTTT. Translation gives CSVYRGNTEAFF.

This chain connects TRBV5-1 to TRBJ1-1; 7 nucleotides match TRBD1. With 2 bases clipped from V and 6 bases from J, the junction kept 10 bases outside the gene matches. Looked up from germline, CDR1 is SGHRS and CDR2 is YFSETQ. The CDR3 is 15 residues long. The CDR3 region is CASSLIDRDHAEAFF. The CDR3 DNA reads as TGCGCCAGCAGCTTAATTGACAGGGATCACGCTGAAGCTTTCTTT.

The chain links TRBV7-8 to TRBJ1-5; TRBD1 might be the D (5 bases). The V and J ends lost 2 bases and 3 bases respectively, with 11 bases between them. Germline values: CDR1 SGHVS, CDR2 FQNEAQ. The CDR3 extends over 15 amino acids. The CDR3 spells CASSLRNRLNQPQHF. The CDR3 bases are TGTGCCAGCAGCTTACGGAACAGGCTCAATCAGCCCCAGCATTTT. Together with reference TRBV7-8 and TRBJ1-5, the CDR3 gives the full variable domain: GAGVSQSPRYKVAKRGQDVALRCDPISGHVSLFWYQQALGQGPEFLTYFQNEAQLDKSGLPSDRFFAERPEGSVSTLKIQRTQQEDSAVYLCASSLRNRLNQPQHFGDGTRLSIL.

The sample holds one count of this clone. The chain combines TRBV14 with TRBJ1-5, with a tentative D call TRBD1 (5 bases). CDR3 length: 16 amino acids. V lost 4 bases, J lost 2 bases, and 15 bases lay in between. Germline V gene lookup returns CDR1 SGHDN and CDR2 FVKESK. The CDR3 spells CASSLLGGLGNQPQHF. The CDR3 DNA follows: TGTGCCAGCAGCCTCCTCGGGGGGTTGGGCAATCAGCCCCAGCATTTT.

The chain is built from TRBV5-6 and TRBJ2-2, with no clear D. Trimming removed 4 bases at V and 3 bases at J, with 13 bases between. Germline V gene sequence: CDR1 SGHDT, CDR2 YYEEEE. The CDR3 totals 15 residues. The CDR3 loop reads CASSPLTRDTGELFF. The CDR3 nucleotides read TGTGCCAGCAGCCCACTGACCCGAGACACCGGGGAGCTGTTTTTT.

V gene TRBV2 combines with J gene TRBJ1-1; D gene unclear. V shed 11 bases and J shed 5 bases, with 27 bases lying between them. The CDR3 length is 16 residues. Germline V gives CDR1 SNHLY, CDR2 FYNNEI. The CDR3 nucleotides are TGTGCCGGAAACCGGGCCCGAGCCGAAAGTTTGACTGAAGCTTTCTTT. Encoded protein: CAGNRARAESLTEAFF. The full variable domain, its missing parts supplied by reference TRBV2 and TRBJ1-1, is EPEVTQTPSHQVTQMGQEVILRCVPISNHLYFYWYRQILGQKVEFLVSFYNNEISEKSEIFDDQFSVERPDGSNFTLKIRSTKLEDSAMYFCAGNRARAESLTEAFFGQGTRLTVV.

This rearrangement joins TRBV28 to TRBJ2-7, with D maybe TRBD1 (7 bases). Trimming stripped 10 bases from V and 7 bases from J, with 23 bases between. Germline V CDR1 and CDR2: MDHEN, SYDVKM. CDR3 size: 14 residues. The CDR3: CATPLRGTETEQYF. CDR3 DNA sequence: TGTGCCACCCCCCTACGGGGGACAGAAACTGAGCAGTACTTC.

The CDR3 DNA sequence: TGTGCCAGCAGCCCGGGGGGGGGCTATGGCTACACCTTC. Translating it yields CASSPGGGYGYTF. V is TRBV12-3 or TRBV12-4 and J is TRBJ1-2; D possibly corresponds to TRBD1 (5 bases). This CDR3 has 13 residues. V was trimmed by 6 bases and J by 4 bases, leaving 12 bases between them.

The rearrangement joins TRBV6-1 to TRBJ2-1; 12 nucleotides agree with TRBD2. Germline V gene lookup returns CDR1 MNHNS and CDR2 SASEGT. V was pared by 3 bases and J by 3 bases, with 6 bases of the junction left unmatched. The CDR3 contains 17 residues. The CDR3 DNA reads TGTGCCAGCAGTGAGGCTAGCGGGAGGGCCTTCTACAATGAGCAGTTCTTC. This gives the protein CASSEASGRAFYNEQFF.

The chain joins TRBV11-2 to TRBJ2-7; TRBD2 agrees at 10 bases. CDR3 length: 15 residues. Germline lookup yields CDR1 SGHAT and CDR2 FQNNGV. Unmatched junction bases numbered 5, after V lost 0 bases and J lost 6 bases. The CDR3 nucleotides read TGTGCCAGCAGCTTAGAGGCTAGCGGGAGCTTCGAGCAGTACTTC. Protein product: CASSLEASGSFEQYF.

This clone was observed once. The V and J genes are TRBV2 and TRBJ1-1; unclear D gene. Trimming shortened V by 4 bases and J by 0 bases, and 15 bases separated the two germline ends. Per germline, CDR1 SNHLY and CDR2 FYNNEI. This CDR3 region has 16 residues. Here the CDR3 DNA reads TGTGCCAGCAGTGGGCCCCGGGGAGCAGTGAACACTGAAGCTTTCTTT. This translates into CASSGPRGAVNTEAFF.

This clone was recorded only once. The chain has TRBV19 and TRBJ1-5, with D unresolved. The CDR3 runs 15 residues. Trimming stripped 4 bases from V and 0 bases from J, with 10 bases between. Germline V gene lookup returns CDR1 LNHDA and CDR2 SQIVND (reference sequence). The CDR3 coding sequence is TGTGCCAGTAGTACAACCCTCAATAGCAATCAGCCCCAGCATTTT. It is translated as CASSTTLNSNQPQHF.

The V call is TRBV5-4, the J call TRBJ2-5, with D tentatively TRBD1 (6 bases). Deletions cut 3 bases from V and 1 base from J, with 16 bases between. The CDR3 totals 16 residues. Germline V gives CDR1 SGHNT, CDR2 YYREEE (reference sequence). The CDR3 region has the DNA TGTGCCAGCAGCTCCCCGGCTGGACAGTTCCAAGAGACCCAGTACTTC. This translates into CASSSPAGQFQETQYF.

This clone was counted a single time. The chain is built from TRBV2 and TRBJ2-5; 9 bases map to TRBD1. With V trimmed by 5 bases and J by 5 bases, 6 bases remained unmatched. Germline V gene sequence: CDR1 SNHLY, CDR2 FYNNEI. The CDR3 totals 14 residues. The DNA for the CDR3 is TGTGCCAGCAGTCAACAGGGGGCGGGGGAGACCCAGTACTTC. Translated: CASSQQGAGETQYF.

The V call is TRBV27, the J call TRBJ1-6; no firm D call. The germline V gene encodes CDR1 MNHEY and CDR2 SMNVEV (reference sequence). V was clipped by 5 bases and J by 12 bases, with 14 bases between them. The CDR3 is made up of 13 amino acids. The CDR3 DNA is TGTGCCAGCAGTGGAGGGAGCTACGGACCCCTCCACTTT. It specifies CASSGGSYGPLHF.

V usage is TRBV19 and J usage is TRBJ1-1, with unresolved D. This CDR3 comprises 14 residues. Germline V lookup: CDR1 LNHDA, CDR2 SQIVND (reference sequence). V gave up 5 bases and J gave up 4 bases, with 14 bases separating them. CDR3 DNA sequence: TGTGCCAGTAGTCCCAACCTTCCCGGCACTGAAGCTTTCTTT. As protein: CASSPNLPGTEAFF.

This clone has a handful of counts. V gene TRBV5-1 combines with J gene TRBJ1-1; 7 positions match TRBD1. The CDR3 spans 13 residues. CDR1 and CDR2 (germline): SGHRS, YFSETQ. Unmatched junction bases numbered 2, after V lost 0 bases and J lost 6 bases. CDR3 sequence: CASSLAGTAEAFF. The CDR3 DNA sequence: TGCGCCAGCAGCTTGGCAGGGACAGCTGAAGCTTTCTTT.

The chain joins TRBV18 to TRBJ1-3; D is unclear. Germline assignment: CDR1 KGHSH and CDR2 LQKENI. This CDR3 is 18 amino acids long. The V end was cut by 4 bases, the J end by 0 bases, with 19 bases between. DNA of the CDR3: TGTGCCAGCTCACATATGGGTCTCCCGACGAGCTCTGGAAACACCATATATTTT. This gives the protein CASSHMGLPTSSGNTIYF.

This clone was observed a single time. The V call is TRBV27, the J call TRBJ2-7; no definite D call. Germline V gene lookup returns CDR1 MNHEY and CDR2 SMNVEV (reference sequence). Trimming removed 8 bases at V and 0 bases at J, with 11 bases between. The CDR3 sequence is 13 residues long. CDR3: CASSVTASYEQYF. CDR3 nucleotide sequence: TGTGCCAGCTCGGTAACTGCCTCCTACGAGCAGTACTTC.

CDR3 loop: CASSLGSSGGTDTQHF. The CDR3 DNA is TGCGCCAGCAGCTTGGGGTCTAGCGGGGGCACAGATACGCAGCATTTT. The chain combines TRBV5-1 with TRBJ2-3; D is possibly TRBD1 (6 bases). The J call is in doubt because the DNA end fits TRBJ1-5 better. CDR1 and CDR2 from the germline V gene are SGHRS and YFSETQ. This CDR3 is built from 16 residues.

The rearrangement uses TRBV2 and TRBJ1-1; no definite D call. Germline CDR1 reads SNHLY; CDR2 reads FYNNEI. CDR3 length: 13 residues. Trimming took off 8 bases at V and 1 base at J, with 11 bases between the two ends. The CDR3 is CASGFPGNTEAFF. The CDR3 DNA follows: TGTGCCAGCGGATTCCCAGGGAACACTGAAGCTTTCTTT.

This clone was picked up a small number of times. The chain carries TRBV6-4 and TRBJ2-7; 11 bases align to TRBD1. V lost 6 bases, J lost 5 bases, and 12 bases stayed unmatched. The CDR3 runs 16 residues. Germline assignment: CDR1 MRHNA and CDR2 SNTAGT. CDR3 residues: CASRKGQGEALDEQYF. CDR3 DNA: TGTGCCAGCAGGAAGGGACAGGGGGAGGCCCTAGACGAGCAGTACTTC.

Here the CDR3 reads CASSSGTGPPDTQYF. For the CDR3, the DNA is TGTGCCAGCAGCTCCGGGACGGGACCTCCAGATACGCAGTATTTT. V gene TRBV7-7 combines with J gene TRBJ2-3, with D perhaps being TRBD1 or TRBD2 (5 bases each). Germline CDR1 SSHAT, CDR2 FNYEAQ (reference sequence). V was pared by 4 bases and J by 4 bases, with 15 bases between. The CDR3 runs 15 residues.

The genes are TRBV18 and TRBJ1-1; D is perhaps TRBD1 (5 bases). The CDR3 consists of 14 residues. Germline-derived CDR1 and CDR2 are KGHSH and LQKENI. V was clipped by 0 bases and J by 4 bases, with 9 bases between them. CDR3 protein: CASSPPQGGTEAFF. CDR3 DNA: TGTGCCAGCTCACCACCCCAGGGTGGCACTGAAGCTTTCTTT.

V gene TRBV7-9 combines with J gene TRBJ1-5; D not resolved. Trimming pared 7 bases from V and 3 bases from J, leaving 13 bases between. CDR1 SEHNR and CDR2 FQNEAQ come from the germline V gene (reference sequence). The CDR3 contains 14 residues. CDR3 sequence reads: CASNPLGHNQPQHF. CDR3 nucleotides: TGTGCCAGCAACCCTCTCGGTCACAATCAGCCCCAGCATTTT. The whole variable domain, remainder taken from reference TRBV7-9 and TRBJ1-5, is DTGVSQNPRHKITKRGQNVTFRCDPISEHNRLYWYRQTLGQGPEFLTYFQNEAQLEKSRLLSDRFSAERPKGSFSTLEIQRTEQGDSAMYLCASNPLGHNQPQHFGDGTRLSIL.

This clone has just a few counts. J is TRBJ2-1 and V is TRBV5-1; the match to TRBD2 covers 12 bases. CDR1 and CDR2 from the germline V gene are SGHRS and YFSETQ. CDR3 length: 17 residues. The V gene end was trimmed by 3 bases and the J gene end by 0 bases; junction bases not matched to a gene: 4. CDR3 protein: CASSSGTSGFSYNEQFF. DNA for the CDR3: TGCGCCAGCAGCTCCGGGACTAGCGGGTTCTCCTACAATGAGCAGTTCTTC.

This sequence joins TRBV2 and TRBJ2-4; 13 nucleotides align to TRBD2. Per the germline V gene, CDR1 is SNHLY and CDR2 is FYNNEI. This CDR3 has 18 amino acids. Trimming took 6 bases from V and 0 from J; bases not matched to a gene: 8. CDR3 in DNA: TGTGCCAGCAGAAGACTAGCGGGAGGTTCCCAAGCCAAAAACATTCAGTACTTC. This sequence encodes CASRRLAGGSQAKNIQYF.